Detailed here is one T cell receptor (beta chain). This specimen belongs to a study of blood T cell repertoires in COVID-19. For the study at large: Material from acute and convalescent COVID-19 was sourced from the United States, Italy and Spain. Sample material is recorded as cDNA or gDNA derived from T cells, B-cell-depleted T cells, or PBMCs.

The data were produced by immunoSEQ multiplex PCR, yet TCRdb's version contains in-frame clones alone and is incomplete. The sample lists hundreds of thousands of clones; about 88% were seen once. The V end was cut by 5 bases, the J end by 7 bases, with 14 bases between. CDR1 and CDR2 from the germline V gene are MNHEY and SVGEGT. The CDR3 consists of 13 residues. This TCR was sampled from a woman in her 40s who had recovered from COVID-19. Sequenced material: peripheral blood. The chain uses TRBV6-2 or TRBV6-3 and TRBJ1-2; tentatively, D is TRBD1 (6 bases). The CDR3 region has the DNA TGTGCCAGCAGTCTACTACAGGGTACTGGCTACACCTTC. This codes for CASSLLQGTGYTF.